Shown below are 28 T cell receptor beta chains from a single sample sequenced in a study of molecular identifiers for immune sequencing clone quantification. TCRdb recomputed calls from the PCR reads with MiXCR, one row per CDR3 protein. Of about 630,000 distinct CDR3 sequences in the sample, roughly 23% were seen once. Sequencing input: naive CD8+ T cells from blood, with Jurkat cell RNA spiked in. Specified subset: FACS-sorted CD8+CD4-CCR7+CD45RA+ naive T cells. These receptors were taken from a human donor in good health. Some libraries in this study had Jurkat cell RNA spiked in.

Regarding this clonotype: Germline is not matched at one junction end, which may reflect a read error. V and J are TRBV7-9 and TRBJ2-1, with 10 bases fitting TRBD2. The CDR3 extends over 16 amino acids. Germline V CDR1 and CDR2: SEHNR, FQNEAQ (reference sequence). The CDR3 loop is CAGSPPSGGSYNEQFF. The CDR3 DNA reads TGTGCCGGCAGCCCTCCTAGCGGGGGTTCCTACAATGAGCAGTTCTTC.

This clonotype was detected a few times. CDR3 protein: CASSFWLAEANEQFF. In DNA, the CDR3 is TGTGCCAGCAGCTTTTGGCTAGCGGAGGCCAATGAGCAGTTCTTC. This sequence joins TRBV5-6 and TRBJ2-1, with 7 bases identical to TRBD2. Germline V gives CDR1 SGHDT, CDR2 YYEEEE. Losses at the gene ends were 2 bases for V and 6 bases for J; bases not matched to a gene: 8. This CDR3 comprises 15 residues.

This clonotype was recorded at least ten times. This chain links TRBV2 with TRBJ2-5; no firm D call. The germline V gene encodes CDR1 SNHLY and CDR2 FYNNEI. V was clipped by 3 bases and J by 0 bases, with 8 bases between them. CDR3 length: 14 amino acids. CDR3 in DNA: TGTGCCAGCAGTGACTCACCGTACCAAGAGACCCAGTACTTC. Translated, it gives CASSDSPYQETQYF.

This clonotype was recorded at least ten times. V is TRBV5-1 and J is TRBJ2-1; no clear D. Germline values: CDR1 SGHRS, CDR2 YFSETQ. The CDR3 contains 12 residues. Trimming pared 1 base from V and 8 bases from J, leaving 7 bases between. The DNA of the CDR3 is TGCGCCAGCAGCTTGTATGGCGATGAGCAGTTCTTC. This translates into CASSLYGDEQFF.

The chain links TRBV6-1 to TRBJ1-3; D not resolved. CDR1 and CDR2 (germline): MNHNS, SASEGT. The V gene lost 6 bases and the J gene lost 4 bases, with 22 bases spanning the gap. There are 17 residues in the CDR3. CDR3 protein: CASRAADLRMEGNTIYF. For the CDR3, the DNA is TGTGCCAGCAGAGCGGCGGACCTCAGAATGGAGGGAAACACCATATATTTT.

The chain combines TRBV20-1 with TRBJ2-1; TRBD1 agrees at 11 bases. Germline values: CDR1 DFQATT, CDR2 SNEGSKA (reference sequence). This CDR3 is 15 amino acids long. With V trimmed by 4 bases and J by 14 bases, 16 bases remained unmatched. The CDR3, as DNA: TGCAGTGCTACAGATATTGGACAGGGGGCGTTTAAGAAGTTCTTC. Its protein is CSATDIGQGAFKKFF.

This clonotype was detected ten times or more. This sequence joins TRBV7-9 and TRBJ2-3; the match to TRBD2 covers 7 bases. V shed 4 bases, J shed 3 bases, and the junction held 7 bases outside the gene matches. The CDR3 is 15 residues long. CDR1 is SEHNR and CDR2 is FQNEAQ in the germline V gene (reference sequence). This CDR3 reads CASSSGLEPTDTQYF. The CDR3 DNA sequence: TGTGCCAGCAGCTCAGGACTAGAACCGACAGATACGCAGTATTTT.

This chain uses TRBV30 with TRBJ2-7; TRBD2 is a possible D gene (5 bases). The CDR3 contains 14 residues. Trimming removed 0 bases at V and 3 bases at J, with 12 bases between. Per the germline V gene, CDR1 is GTSNPN and CDR2 is SVGIG (reference sequence). For the CDR3, the DNA is TGTGCCTGGAGTGTTCGGGGTGGGCTCTACGAGCAGTACTTC. It is translated as CAWSVRGGLYEQYF.

This clonotype was counted between two and nine times. V usage is TRBV19 and J usage is TRBJ2-3, with D perhaps given as TRBD1 or TRBD2 (5 bases each). CDR1 and CDR2 from the germline V gene are LNHDA and SQIVND (reference sequence). Trimming shortened V by 3 bases and J by 3 bases, and 10 bases separated the two germline ends. The CDR3 covers 14 residues. The CDR3 DNA is TGTGCCAGTAGTATTCTGGGGGATACAGATACGCAGTATTTT. Translated, it gives CASSILGDTDTQYF.

At least ten counts were recorded for this clonotype. V gene TRBV4-3 combines with J gene TRBJ2-7; 8 bases map to TRBD1. CDR1 is LGHNA and CDR2 is YSLEER in the germline V gene. The CDR3 is made up of 15 amino acids. V dropped 1 base and J dropped 3; count of bases not matched to a gene: 5. CDR3 loop: CASSQVTGGRYEQYF. In DNA, the CDR3 is TGCGCCAGCAGCCAAGTAACAGGGGGTCGCTACGAGCAGTACTTC.

This clonotype was recorded at least ten times. The J gene is TRBJ2-7, the V gene TRBV11-2, with TRBD1 matching over 8 bases. The V segment lost 5 bases and the J segment 3 bases; nucleotides outside the gene matches: 6. The germline V gene has CDR1 SGHAT and CDR2 FQNNGV. This CDR3 has 14 amino acids. The CDR3 here is CASSPETGGYEQYF. CDR3 coding DNA: TGTGCCAGCAGCCCCGAAACAGGGGGCTACGAGCAGTACTTC.

The V gene is TRBV28, the J gene TRBJ2-2; the match to TRBD1 covers 7 bases. The J segment lost 1 base and the V segment lost 6 bases, leaving 5 bases of the junction unmatched. The length of the CDR3 is 15 residues. The V gene's germline CDR1 is MDHEN and CDR2 SYDVKM. The CDR3 region is CASSTDRVNTGELFF. The CDR3 DNA is TGTGCCAGCAGCACAGACAGGGTGAACACCGGGGAGCTGTTTTTT.

This clonotype was counted only a few times. The rearrangement joins TRBV6-1 to TRBJ2-7; possibly TRBD2 for D (5 bases). The CDR3 runs 18 residues. V lost 0 bases and J lost 3, with 21 bases in between. In germline, CDR1 is MNHNS, CDR2 SASEGT. The CDR3 coding sequence is TGTGCCAGCAGTGAAGCGCTCGGGGTGGGCGCGACCGACTACGAGCAGTACTTC. This encodes CASSEALGVGATDYEQYF.

At least ten counts were recorded for this clonotype. V and J are TRBV6-5 and TRBJ2-3; D is unclear. Germline V gives CDR1 MNHEY, CDR2 SVGAGI. This CDR3 comprises 17 residues. V lost 2 bases and J 2 bases, leaving 17 bases between the germline ends. CDR3 DNA: TGTGCCAGCAGTTACACCTCTCCAGGAGTCTACACAGATACGCAGTATTTT. It specifies CASSYTSPGVYTDTQYF.

This chain links TRBV5-6 with TRBJ2-7, with D perhaps assigned TRBD1 or TRBD2 (5 bases each). The germline CDR1 and CDR2 sequences are SGHDT and YYEEEE. V gave up 4 bases and J gave up 9 bases, with 20 bases separating them. This CDR3 has 14 amino acids. The CDR3 nucleotides read TGTGCCAGCAGCCTCGGGACCGGGGTGCTTGGGCAGTACTTC. Translating it yields CASSLGTGVLGQYF.

This clonotype was recorded at least ten times. The chain carries TRBV20-1 and TRBJ2-1, with D unclear. CDR3 length: 14 residues. Germline assignment: CDR1 DFQATT and CDR2 SNEGSKA (reference sequence). Trimming shortened V by 4 bases and J by 6 bases, and 16 bases separated the two germline ends. The DNA for the CDR3 is TGCAGTGCTACTTTACTGGGATTGGGCAATGAGCAGTTCTTC. This encodes CSATLLGLGNEQFF.

Regarding this clonotype: This clone may be a read error of a much larger clone one base away. The CDR3 region has the DNA TGTGCCAGCAGCTTAGAGGCCCGTACTGAAGCTTTCTTT. It yields the protein CASSLEARTEAFF. The chain couples TRBV27 to TRBJ1-1; D unclear. The ends were cut back, 6 bases at V and 5 bases at J, with 13 bases in the middle. CDR3 length equals 13 residues. The V gene's germline CDR1 is MNHEY and CDR2 SMNVEV (reference sequence).

Notes on this clonotype: A much larger clonotype is one base distant, so this may be a read error. V is TRBV29-1 and J is TRBJ1-2; possible D gene TRBD1, 6 bases. CDR3 length equals 14 residues. Germline assignment: CDR1 SQVTM and CDR2 ANQGSEA. CDR3 in amino acids: CSVPMDRMVYVYTF. DNA for the CDR3: TGCAGCGTTCCGATGGACAGAATGGTCTATGTCTACACCTTC.

Many counts were recorded for this clonotype. The chain couples TRBV7-6 to TRBJ2-7; no reliable D call. Looked up from germline, CDR1 is SGHVS and CDR2 is FNYEAQ. The V gene lost 5 bases and the J gene lost 6 bases, with 20 bases spanning the gap. This CDR3 has 15 residues. The chain's CDR3 is CASSLQPGRSREQYF. The CDR3 DNA follows: TGTGCCAGCAGCCTCCAACCAGGACGGAGTCGCGAGCAGTACTTC.

In this sample, this clonotype turned up many times. The gene calls are TRBV29-1 and TRBJ1-1; D not certain. This CDR3 contains 12 residues. V lost 1 base, J lost 7 bases, and 10 bases lay in between. Germline V gene data show CDR1 as SQVTM and CDR2 as ANQGSEA. The CDR3: CSVEVVTGEAFF. CDR3 DNA sequence: TGCAGCGTTGAAGTGGTAACGGGTGAAGCTTTCTTT. Complete variable domain (other parts from reference TRBV29-1 and TRBJ1-1): SAVISQKPSRDICQRGTSLTIQCQVDSQVTMMFWYRQQPGQSLTLIATANQGSEATYESGFVIDKFPISRPNLTFSTLTVSNMSPEDSSIYLCSVEVVTGEAFFGQGTRLTVV.

This clonotype was observed at least ten times. V gene TRBV10-3 combines with J gene TRBJ2-5, with TRBD2 identical over 7 bases. Germline trimming cut 10 bases from V and 3 bases from J; bases unmatched to any gene: 14. CDR3 size: 15 residues. Germline V lookup: CDR1 ENHRY, CDR2 SYGVKD. Here the CDR3 reads CATKPGTGGEETQYF. The DNA of the CDR3 is TGTGCCACCAAACCCGGGACGGGAGGAGAAGAGACCCAGTACTTC.

There are many counts of this clonotype. The chain uses TRBV6-5 and TRBJ1-1; 7 nucleotides agree with TRBD1. V lost 6 bases, J lost 2 bases, and 3 bases stayed unmatched. Germline values: CDR1 MNHEY, CDR2 SVGAGI. The CDR3 is 13 residues long. CDR3 in amino acids: CASSQGVNTEAFF. The DNA of the CDR3 is TGTGCCAGCAGCCAGGGGGTTAACACTGAAGCTTTCTTT.

Note on this clonotype: Compared with germline, one end of the junction differs, possibly owing to a read error. The chain carries TRBV19 and TRBJ1-1, with D perhaps matching TRBD1 (6 bases). CDR1 is LNHDA, CDR2 SQIVND, per germline (reference sequence). The CDR3 runs to 15 residues. The CDR3 spells CASSIVPGASTGAFF. As DNA, the CDR3 is TGTGCCAGTAGTATAGTCCCGGGGGCGAGCACTGGAGCTTTCTTT.

The chain joins TRBV7-9 to TRBJ1-2; D may be TRBD1 (6 bases). The CDR3 has 15 amino acids. Germline-derived CDR1 and CDR2 are SEHNR and FQNEAQ (reference sequence). V was clipped by 3 bases and J by 4 bases, with 15 bases between them. In DNA form, the CDR3 reads TGTGCCAGCAGCTTGGAGGGGGGCGGTAGCTATGGCTACACCTTC. This encodes CASSLEGGGSYGYTF.

The chain joins TRBV4-3 to TRBJ1-4, with D maybe TRBD1 (6 bases). Trimming pared 4 bases from V and 5 bases from J, leaving 14 bases between. Germline CDR1 and CDR2: LGHNA and YSLEER. The CDR3 has 15 amino acids. The CDR3 protein is CASSPKGGLNEKLFF. The CDR3 DNA follows: TGCGCCAGCAGCCCTAAGGGGGGGTTAAATGAAAAACTGTTTTTT.

The J gene is TRBJ2-1, the V gene TRBV6-2 or TRBV6-3; 12 bases line up with TRBD2. The CDR3 is 18 residues long. The germline V gene encodes CDR1 MNHEY and CDR2 SVGEGT. With 3 bases clipped from V and 2 bases from J, the junction kept 8 bases outside the gene matches. The CDR3, as DNA: TGTGCCAGCAGTTATGGGGCTAGCGGGAGGGCCCCCTACAATGAGCAGTTCTTC. It yields the protein CASSYGASGRAPYNEQFF.

This clonotype has at least ten counts. This chain connects TRBV27 to TRBJ2-7; D might be TRBD2 (5 bases). The CDR3 consists of 13 residues. The germline V and J ends were trimmed by 6 bases and 1 base, with 10 bases remaining between them. The germline CDR1 and CDR2 sequences are MNHEY and SMNVEV (reference sequence). In nucleotides, the CDR3 is TGTGCCAGCAGCCTACGGGGATCCTACGAGCAGTACTTC. It specifies CASSLRGSYEQYF.

As for this clonotype: This likely stems from a read error, as it lies one base from a far larger clone. The chain is built from TRBV12-3 or TRBV12-4 and TRBJ2-3, with a tentative D call TRBD2 (6 bases). This CDR3 contains 10 residues. CDR3 coding DNA: TGTGTCAGCCGGGGGGATACGCAGTATTTT. It translates to CVSRGDTQYF.